The entry that follows covers one T cell receptor beta chain sequence. This clonotype was seen ten or more times. What antigen it recognizes has not been identified. Within one base of it there is no much larger clone, and no base qualities were kept. This entry belongs to a study of breast tumors, draining lymph nodes, adjacent tissues (dated by TCRdb to about 2016). Concerning the study at large: Breast cancer patients provided tumor, adjacent nontumor tissue and axillary lymph nodes, and the study compared the TCR beta repertoires across these three sources. The study was designed to assess the relationships and possible T-cell exchange between tumor, surrounding tissue and draining lymph node repertoires in human breast cancer.

What the research found in general, with its limitations: Rather than being directly demonstrated, the conclusion that tumor T cells originate in lymph nodes was presented as consistent with a hypothesis. T-cell repertoire diversity in tumors was found to be lower than in lymph nodes but higher than in nontumor tissue, and preferential V and J gene usage was observed. The data were judged consistent with most tumor T cells deriving from the lymph node and then expanding within tumor tissue. In luminal-like breast cancer, tumor and nontumor tissue repertoires resembled each other significantly more than in basal-like breast cancer.

TCRdb records Illumina HiSeq 2000 as the sequencer. Multiplex PCR amplification was used to generate the TCR beta chain libraries. The amplified TCR beta chain products were analyzed by high-throughput sequencing. Clones were called with MiXCR by TCRdb after fastp trimmed the public reads at Q25, and only in-frame beta chains were retained. For every CDR3 protein sequence, its rows merge into one entry that carries the most common genes and DNA. The sample records around 170,000 distinct CDR3 sequences, about 33% of which are singletons. The top ten clones comprise over 3.5% of the sample. Lymph node samples came from the axillary draining lymph nodes of breast cancer patients. CDR1 LNHDA and CDR2 SQIVND are derived from the germline V gene (reference sequence). Including the terminal cysteine and phenylalanine, the CDR3 comprises 17 residues. The CDR3 DNA has 51 bases and is translated from base 1. V is cut back by 3 bases and J by 3 bases, with 12 bases in the junction unmatched.

The rearrangement combines TRBV19 with TRBJ2-7; 9 junctional bases match TRBD2. The receptor's source is a female donor with breast cancer. Some clones in this sample may be carry-over from other donors' samples. Sequencing used axillary lymph node tissue. CDR3 reads: CASSMGSGAGGFYEQYF. The sequenced DNA: TGTGCCAGTAGTATGGGGTCTGGAGCGGGGGGATTCTACGAGCAGTACTTC.